The 8 T cell receptor beta chains in this list originate from one sample, sequenced in a study of response to subunit inactivated influenza vaccine. MiXCR, applied by TCRdb to the RT-PCR reads, yields one record per CDR3 protein. The sample contains 750,000 to 850,000 distinct CDR3 sequences, less than 20% of which appear only once. The sequencing used PBMCs from blood, collected 4 to 6 days after vaccination. Receptors were obtained from a man aged 45 to 65 who received an inactivated influenza vaccine.

The V call is TRBV5-5, the J call TRBJ2-7; perhaps TRBD1 as D (5 bases). The CDR3 consists of 13 residues. Germline values: CDR1 SGHKS, CDR2 YYEKEE (reference sequence). The V gene lost 2 bases and the J gene lost 3 bases, with 9 bases spanning the gap. The CDR3 loop is CASSFWQGYEQYF. The DNA of the CDR3 is TGTGCCAGCAGCTTTTGGCAGGGCTACGAGCAGTACTTC. Together with reference TRBV5-5 and TRBJ2-7, the CDR3 gives the full variable domain: DAGVTQSPTHLIKTRGQQVTLRCSPISGHKSVSWYQQVLGQGPQFIFQYYEKEERGRGNFPDRFSARQFPNYSSELNVNALLLGDSALYLCASSFWQGYEQYFGPGTRLTVT.

This chain joins TRBV12-3 or TRBV12-4 and TRBJ2-1; TRBD2 aligns across 10 bases. V dropped 5 bases and J dropped 5; count of bases not matched to a gene: 12. This CDR3 has 17 residues. CDR3 residues: CASSPKGGTSVNNEQFF. CDR3 DNA sequence: TGTGCCAGCAGTCCCAAGGGCGGGACTAGCGTAAACAATGAGCAGTTCTTC.

This clonotype was detected only a few times. The CDR3 DNA reads TGCAGCGTTGTGCGGGACTCCTACGAGCAGTACTTC. Amino acid sequence: CSVVRDSYEQYF. This chain joins TRBV29-1 and TRBJ2-7, with D perhaps TRBD2 (6 bases). The CDR3 consists of 12 residues. Trimming pared 4 bases from V and 0 bases from J, leaving 7 bases between. Germline V CDR1 and CDR2: SQVTM, ANQGSEA.

This clonotype was detected only a few times. The V gene is TRBV5-1, the J gene TRBJ2-2, with D possibly TRBD1 on 6 matching bases. The V end was cut by 4 bases, the J end by 4 bases, with 11 bases between. The CDR3 has 14 amino acids. Germline V gene sequence: CDR1 SGHRS, CDR2 YFSETQ. CDR3 DNA: TGCGCCAGCAGCCCTACAGGGAGCACCGGGGAGCTGTTTTTT. Translating it yields CASSPTGSTGELFF.

This clonotype was seen a few times. This chain connects TRBV2 to TRBJ1-1; no definite D call. In germline, CDR1 is SNHLY, CDR2 FYNNEI. The CDR3 contains 12 residues. Trimming removed 8 bases from V and 7 bases from J, with 14 bases in between. The CDR3 loop is CASPDGVGEAFF. Here the CDR3 DNA reads TGTGCCAGCCCAGACGGGGTTGGTGAAGCTTTCTTT.

This sequence joins TRBV11-2 and TRBJ2-5, with a possible D match to TRBD2 (7 bases). The CDR3 consists of 15 residues. The V end was cut by 3 bases, the J end by 5 bases, with 16 bases between. Germline V CDR1 and CDR2: SGHAT, FQNNGV. CDR3 loop: CASSLGGASRETQYF. The CDR3 DNA sequence: TGTGCCAGCAGCTTGGGGGGGGCTAGCCGGGAGACCCAGTACTTC.

Ten or more counts support this clonotype. The chain links TRBV6-5 to TRBJ2-7; 14 nucleotides agree with TRBD2. J gave up 0 bases and V 2 bases, and 6 bases lay outside the gene matches. The CDR3 length is 18 residues. CDR1 MNHEY and CDR2 SVGAGI come from the germline V gene. The CDR3, as DNA: TGTGCCAGCAGTTACGTTTTCGGGACTAGCGGGAGCTCCTACGAGCAGTACTTC. Encoded protein: CASSYVFGTSGSSYEQYF.

This chain joins TRBV5-8 and TRBJ2-1; 9 bases are a match to TRBD2. CDR3 length: 15 amino acids. Germline CDR1 reads SGHTS; CDR2 reads YDEGEE. V gave up 2 bases and J gave up 7 bases; unmatched junction bases: 7. CDR3 region: CASSFPSGTRNEQFF. DNA of the CDR3: TGTGCCAGCAGCTTTCCTAGCGGGACTCGGAATGAGCAGTTCTTC.